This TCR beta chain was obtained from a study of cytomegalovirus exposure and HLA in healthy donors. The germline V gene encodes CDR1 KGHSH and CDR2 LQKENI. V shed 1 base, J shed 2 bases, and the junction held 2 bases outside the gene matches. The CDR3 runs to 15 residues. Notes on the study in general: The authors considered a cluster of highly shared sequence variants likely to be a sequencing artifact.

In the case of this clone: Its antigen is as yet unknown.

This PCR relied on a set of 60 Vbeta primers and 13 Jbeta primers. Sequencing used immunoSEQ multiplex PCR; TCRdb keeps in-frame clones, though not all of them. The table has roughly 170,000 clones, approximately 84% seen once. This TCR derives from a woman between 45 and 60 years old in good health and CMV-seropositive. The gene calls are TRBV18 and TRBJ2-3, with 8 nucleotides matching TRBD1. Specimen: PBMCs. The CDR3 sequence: CASSPRQGATDTQYF. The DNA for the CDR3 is TGTGCCAGCTCACCACGGCAGGGGGCCACAGATACGCAGTATTTT.